A single sample gave rise to the 22 T cell receptor beta chains below, sequenced in a study of Graves' ophthalmopathy and Graves' hyperthyroidism. The authors amplified TCR beta CDR3 regions, and they did so from RNA transcripts for repertoire sequencing. An opening RT-PCR round employed HTBI primers and preceded a second-round multiplex PCR. Via MiXCR, TCRdb re-called the multiplex PCR reads, giving one row per CDR3 protein. This table has 740,000 or so distinct CDR3 sequences, about 44% appearing once. Source material: peripheral blood. These receptors all come from an adult man with Graves' ophthalmopathy.

The CDR3 DNA follows: TGTGCCAGCAGCTCAGAGGACAGGGGAAATTCACCCCTCCACTTT. This translates into CASSSEDRGNSPLHF. The chain has TRBV7-3 and TRBJ1-6; 9 nucleotides agree with TRBD1. Trimming cost V 4 bases and J 7 bases; bases outside gene matches: 5. Germline assignment: CDR1 SGHTA and CDR2 FQGTGA. There are 15 residues in the CDR3.

This clonotype has only a few counts. This rearrangement joins TRBV11-2 to TRBJ2-5, with unresolved D. CDR3 size: 14 residues. The V end lost 1 base, the J end lost 3 bases, and 9 bases lay between the germline ends. CDR1 and CDR2 from the germline V gene are SGHAT and FQNNGV. CDR3 loop: CASSLAPQKETQYF. In DNA form, the CDR3 reads TGTGCCAGCAGCTTAGCCCCCCAGAAAGAGACCCAGTACTTC.

On this clonotype: The conserved phenylalanine or tryptophan is not found at the CDR3 terminus, so this likely reflects a read error. This sequence joins TRBV11-2 and TRBJ2-7; 7 nucleotides agree with TRBD1. Germline loops: CDR1 SGHAT, CDR2 FQNNGV. The CDR3 has 12 amino acids. The V gene end was trimmed by 4 bases and the J gene end by 4 bases; junction bases not matched to a gene: 1. CDR3 DNA: TGTGCCAGCAGCTCACAGGGGTACGAGCAGTACTAC. It translates to CASSSQGYEQYY.

The chain joins TRBV7-9 to TRBJ1-2; 7 bases map to TRBD1. CDR1 is SEHNR, CDR2 FQNEAQ, per germline (reference sequence). Trimming removed 4 bases from V and 1 base from J; junction bases left unmatched: 12. The CDR3 spans 17 residues. CDR3 sequence (DNA): TGTGCCAGCAGCTCGGAACTCGACAGGGCCCTTAACTATGGCTACACCTTC. This gives the protein CASSSELDRALNYGYTF.

This chain joins TRBV10-3 and TRBJ1-6; no clear D gene. With 4 bases removed from V and 8 bases from J, the gap between germline ends came to 9 bases. This CDR3 comprises 13 residues. The V gene's germline CDR1 is ENHRY and CDR2 SYGVKD. The CDR3 reads CAISVGADSPLHF. The CDR3 bases are TGTGCCATCAGTGTGGGCGCCGATTCACCCCTCCACTTT.

This clonotype turned up a few times. The genes are TRBV5-8 and TRBJ2-7, with 12 bases that match TRBD1. Germline V gene data show CDR1 as SGHTS and CDR2 as YDEGEE. This CDR3 has 14 residues. With V trimmed by 4 bases and J by 4 bases, 3 bases remained unmatched. The CDR3 reads CASSGDRGRYEQYF. In nucleotides, the CDR3 is TGTGCCAGCAGCGGGGACAGGGGGCGGTACGAGCAGTACTTC.

The rearrangement joins TRBV2 to TRBJ2-7; TRBD1 matches at 10 bases. The CDR3 length is 15 residues. V lost 8 bases and J lost 3; bases outside the gene matches: 10. Germline CDR1 and CDR2: SNHLY and FYNNEI. The CDR3 here is CASSPHGQGGYEQYF. The CDR3 region has the DNA TGTGCCAGCTCACCCCACGGACAGGGGGGCTACGAGCAGTACTTC. The complete variable domain, with remaining parts taken from reference TRBV2 and TRBJ2-7, reads EPEVTQTPSHQVTQMGQEVILRCVPISNHLYFYWYRQILGQKVEFLVSFYNNEISEKSEIFDDQFSVERPDGSNFTLKIRSTKLEDSAMYFCASSPHGQGGYEQYFGPGTRLTVT.

This clonotype was found a few times. J is TRBJ2-7 and V is TRBV11-2; D possibly corresponds to TRBD1 (6 bases). The CDR3 is 14 residues long. CDR1 is SGHAT and CDR2 is FQNNGV in the germline V gene. Trimming cost V 6 bases and J 0 bases, with 12 bases left between them. CDR3 residues: CASRETGLSYEQYF. The CDR3 DNA is TGTGCCAGCAGGGAGACAGGTCTCTCCTACGAGCAGTACTTC.

In this sample, this clonotype turned up many times. The chain employs TRBV5-4 and TRBJ1-2; 7 nucleotides agree with TRBD1. The V gene end was trimmed by 4 bases and the J gene end by 6 bases; junction bases not matched to a gene: 6. This CDR3 is built from 13 residues. Germline V gives CDR1 SGHNT, CDR2 YYREEE (reference sequence). CDR3 nucleotide sequence: TGTGCCAGCAGCGAACAGGGGCGGAATGGCTACACCTTC. Its protein product is CASSEQGRNGYTF.

The gene calls are TRBV7-9 and TRBJ1-2, with D perhaps matching TRBD1 (5 bases). The germline V gene has CDR1 SEHNR and CDR2 FQNEAQ (reference sequence). This CDR3 has 11 residues. Trimming shortened V by 5 bases and J by 14 bases, and 15 bases separated the two germline ends. CDR3 coding DNA: TGTGCCAGCAGCGGAGGGGCGCTATTAACCTTC. Translating gives CASSGGALLTF.

This rearrangement joins TRBV9 to TRBJ2-2; D is perhaps TRBD1 or TRBD2 (6 bases each). This CDR3 comprises 15 residues. Germline assignment: CDR1 SGDLS and CDR2 YYNGEE. The V end lost 4 bases, the J end lost 5 bases, and 15 bases lay between the germline ends. Here the CDR3 DNA reads TGTGCCAGCAGCATTCTCGGGGGCGGTACCGGGGAGCTGTTTTTT. Its protein product is CASSILGGGTGELFF.

Notes on this clonotype: A clone one base away is much larger, so this may be a read error. The V gene is TRBV29-1, the J gene TRBJ1-1, with TRBD1 identical over 7 bases. Germline CDR1 is SQVTM and CDR2 is ANQGSEA. There are 14 residues in the CDR3. Germline trimming cut 6 bases from V and 4 bases from J; bases unmatched to any gene: 11. Here the CDR3 reads CSVPGQATSTEAFF. In DNA form, the CDR3 reads TGCAGCGTCCCCGGACAGGCGACCAGCACTGAAGCTTTCTTT.

V usage is TRBV29-1 and J usage is TRBJ2-7; 9 nucleotides line up with TRBD1. Germline V gene lookup returns CDR1 SQVTM and CDR2 ANQGSEA. This CDR3 has 12 residues. Trimming cost V 8 bases and J 4 bases; bases outside gene matches: 6. CDR3 in DNA: TGCAGCCCTGGGGACAGGGTTTACGAGCAGTACTTC. Its translation is CSPGDRVYEQYF.

In this sample, this clonotype turned up a few times. The chain joins TRBV10-3 to TRBJ1-2, with TRBD1 as a possible D gene (6 bases). V lost 10 bases to trimming and J lost 2 bases, with 17 bases between them. This CDR3 has 14 amino acids. CDR1 is ENHRY and CDR2 is SYGVKD in the germline V gene. As DNA, the CDR3 is TGTGCCAGCAGCACCGGGACATTGAACTATGGCTACACCTTC. It specifies CASSTGTLNYGYTF.

At least ten counts were recorded for this clonotype. CDR3 in amino acids: CSVDLGGRAGEQYF. CDR3 DNA: TGCAGCGTTGATTTGGGCGGGAGGGCCGGCGAGCAGTACTTC. The chain uses TRBV29-1 and TRBJ2-7; TRBD2 matches at 9 bases. V was pared by 3 bases and J by 6 bases, with 9 bases of the junction left unmatched. The CDR3 covers 14 residues. CDR1 is SQVTM, CDR2 ANQGSEA, per germline.

This clonotype was seen only a few times. V gene TRBV25-1 combines with J gene TRBJ1-1; 7 bases match TRBD1. This CDR3 comprises 14 residues. J was trimmed by 4 bases and V by 6 bases; bases with no gene match: 8. Per germline, CDR1 MGHDK and CDR2 SYGVNS. The CDR3 loop is CASRGTVWGTEAFF. CDR3 in DNA: TGTGCCAGCAGGGGGACAGTTTGGGGCACTGAAGCTTTCTTT.

In nucleotides, the CDR3 is TGTGCCAGGGACGCGAACACCGGGGAGCTGTTTTTT. Its protein is CARDANTGELFF. The V gene is TRBV25-1, the J gene TRBJ2-2, with no clear D. Trimming cost V 9 bases and J 0 bases, with 5 bases left between them. The germline V gene encodes CDR1 MGHDK and CDR2 SYGVNS. The CDR3 sequence is 12 residues long.

This chain uses TRBV6-5 with TRBJ1-6; TRBD1 matches at 9 bases. With V trimmed by 4 bases and J by 6 bases, 4 bases remained unmatched. CDR3 length equals 15 residues. Germline V gene sequence: CDR1 MNHEY, CDR2 SVGAGI. The CDR3 bases are TGTGCCAGCAGTTCACAGGGGGCACGTAATTCACCCCTCCACTTT. It translates to CASSSQGARNSPLHF.

The chain recombines TRBV20-1 with TRBJ2-7; D possibly corresponds to TRBD1 (6 bases). V lost 3 bases to trimming and J lost 5 bases, with 8 bases between them. The CDR3 is 11 amino acids. Per germline, CDR1 DFQATT and CDR2 SNEGSKA (reference sequence). The DNA of the CDR3 is TGCAGTGCTAGGACAGGTAACGAGCAGTACGTC. This sequence encodes CSARTGNEQYV.

The rearrangement links TRBV19 to TRBJ1-1; D may be TRBD1 (5 bases). The germline V and J ends were trimmed by 6 bases and 6 bases, with 14 bases remaining between them. The germline gives CDR1 LNHDA, CDR2 SQIVND (reference sequence). The length of the CDR3 is 13 residues. CDR3 region: CASRGEGFSEAFF. Here the CDR3 DNA reads TGTGCCAGTAGAGGTGAGGGGTTCTCTGAAGCTTTCTTT.

This clonotype showed up just once. This sequence may be a read error, since a much larger clone differs from it by one base. The missing conserved phenylalanine or tryptophan at the end of this CDR3 makes a read error likely. This rearrangement joins TRBV5-5 to TRBJ1-2; D possibly corresponds to TRBD1 (5 bases). The CDR3 covers 14 residues. Germline V gene data show CDR1 as SGHKS and CDR2 as YYEKEE (reference sequence). CDR3 in amino acids: CASSPGRGSYGYTL. CDR3 nucleotide sequence: TGCGCCAGCAGCCCTGGCCGGGGGAGCTATGGCTACACCCTC.

Comment on this clonotype: The junction departs from the called germline gene at one end, perhaps through a read error. The CDR3 loop reads CASSYRTDSNQPQHF. In DNA form, the CDR3 reads TGTGCCAGCAGTTACCGGACAGATAGCAATCAGCCCCAGCATTTT. V and J are TRBV10-3 and TRBJ1-5; tentative D call: TRBD1 (6 bases). Germline CDR1 and CDR2: ENHRY and SYGVKD. The CDR3 length is 15 residues.